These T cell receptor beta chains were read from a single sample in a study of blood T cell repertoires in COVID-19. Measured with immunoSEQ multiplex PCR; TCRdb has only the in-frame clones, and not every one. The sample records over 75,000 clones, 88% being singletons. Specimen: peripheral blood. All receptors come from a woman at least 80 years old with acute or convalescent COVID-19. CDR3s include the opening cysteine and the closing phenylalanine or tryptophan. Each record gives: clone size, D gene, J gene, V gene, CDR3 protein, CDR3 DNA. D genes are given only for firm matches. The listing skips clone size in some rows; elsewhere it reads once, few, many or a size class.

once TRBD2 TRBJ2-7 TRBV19 CASSITRDYSYEQYF TGTGCCAGTAGTATCACCAGGGACTACTCCTACGAGCAGTACTTC
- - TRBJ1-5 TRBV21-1 CASSPRQGSNQPQHF TGTGCCAGCAGCCCCCGACAGGGTAGCAATCAGCCCCAGCATTTT
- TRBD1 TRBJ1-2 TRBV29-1 CSARQGTYGYTF TGCAGCGCCCGACAGGGGACCTATGGCTACACCTTC
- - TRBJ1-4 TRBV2 CASTGIDEKLFF TGTGCCAGCACAGGGATCGATGAAAAACTGTTTTTT
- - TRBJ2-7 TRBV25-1 CASSPWGGGYEQYF TGTGCCAGCAGCCCCTGGGGGGGCGGGTACGAGCAGTACTTC
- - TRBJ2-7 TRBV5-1 CASRILTGTTYEQYF TGCGCCAGCAGAATACTAACAGGGACCACATACGAGCAGTACTTC
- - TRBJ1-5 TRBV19 CASSIAGQPQHF TGTGCCAGTAGTATAGCGGGTCAGCCCCAGCATTTT
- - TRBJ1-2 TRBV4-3 CASSRTLPNYGYTF TGCGCCAGCAGCCGGACACTCCCTAACTATGGCTACACCTTC
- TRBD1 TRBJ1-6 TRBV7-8 CASSLGNRGSYNSPLHF TGTGCCAGCAGCTTAGGAAACAGGGGGTCCTATAATTCACCCCTCCACTTT
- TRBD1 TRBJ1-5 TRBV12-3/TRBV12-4 CASNHRGDQPQHF TGTGCCAGCAACCACAGGGGTGATCAGCCCCAGCATTTT
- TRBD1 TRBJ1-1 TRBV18 CASSPDRAMAEAFF TGTGCCAGCTCACCAGACAGGGCCATGGCTGAAGCTTTCTTT
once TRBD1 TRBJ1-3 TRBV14 CASSQVRYAGGNGNTIYF TGTGCCAGCAGCCAAGTTAGGTATGCAGGGGGCAACGGAAACACCATATATTTT
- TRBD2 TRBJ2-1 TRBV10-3 CASAGGIDEQFF TGTGCCTCCGCGGGGGGGATTGATGAGCAGTTCTTC
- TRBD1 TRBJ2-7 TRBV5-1 CASSLALQGSYEQYF TGCGCCAGCAGCTTGGCCCTACAGGGGTCCTACGAGCAGTACTTC
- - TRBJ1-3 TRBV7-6 CASSLAAQPGNTIYF TGTGCCAGCAGCTTAGCTGCACAGCCTGGAAACACCATATATTTT